The 18 T cell receptor beta chains below all came from one sample that was sequenced in a study of blood T cells in healthy people across ages. Next came a second PCR, run for about 6 to 11 cycles, which used a sample-barcoded 5' primer along with a J-beta primer mix. TCRdb recomputed calls from the 5' RACE reads with MiXCR, one row per CDR3 protein. This table holds over 1,200,000 distinct CDR3 sequences, roughly 59% found once. The material sequenced was blood. These receptors all stem from a man between 18 and 29 years old in good health.

Details on this clonotype: A junction end diverges from the germline sequence, so it may reflect a read error. The chain employs TRBV7-9 and TRBJ2-5; 7 nucleotides match TRBD1. Per the germline V gene, CDR1 is SEHNR and CDR2 is FQNEAQ (reference sequence). The CDR3 has 15 amino acids. CDR3 DNA: TGTGCCGGCAGCCTAAGGACAGGACCCCAAGAGACCCAGTACTTC. It is translated as CAGSLRTGPQETQYF.

The chain links TRBV20-1 to TRBJ2-3, with no clear D. This CDR3 spans 13 amino acids. V lost 0 bases and J 6 bases, leaving 10 bases between the germline ends. The germline CDR1 and CDR2 sequences are DFQATT and SNEGSKA (reference sequence). The CDR3 nucleotides read TGCAGTGCTAGAGATGTAAAAGGGGATACGCAGTATTTT. This translates into CSARDVKGDTQYF.

The CDR3 sequence is CSARRDRGRSEQYF. The CDR3, as DNA: TGCAGTGCTCGCCGGGACAGGGGGCGCAGCGAGCAGTACTTC. The chain recombines TRBV20-1 with TRBJ2-5; 12 bases line up with TRBD1. The DNA end is a closer match to TRBJ2-7, so the J assignment may be wrong. The CDR3 length is 14 residues. Germline V lookup: CDR1 DFQATT, CDR2 SNEGSKA (reference sequence).

This clonotype was observed a few times. CDR3 nucleotides: TGTGCCAGCAGTTACGGGCCGCTATACGAGCAGTACTTC. Its protein is CASSYGPLYEQYF. The rearrangement uses TRBV6-5 and TRBJ2-7; D is ambiguous. CDR1 MNHEY and CDR2 SVGAGI come from the germline V gene. The CDR3 is 13 residues long. Trimming cost V 2 bases and J 4 bases, with 9 bases left between them.

The gene calls are TRBV4-1 and TRBJ2-1, with 7 bases identical to TRBD2. J gave up 7 bases and V 4 bases, and 4 bases lay outside the gene matches. Germline V gene sequence: CDR1 MGHRA, CDR2 YSYEKL. This CDR3 comprises 13 residues. CDR3 sequence reads: CASSLLALNEQFF. CDR3 DNA sequence: TGCGCCAGCAGCCTACTAGCGTTAAATGAGCAGTTCTTC.

This rearrangement joins TRBV6-2 or TRBV6-3 to TRBJ2-7, with TRBD1 as a possible D gene (5 bases). Germline V gene data show CDR1 as MNHEY and CDR2 as SVGEGT. Trimming took 7 bases from V and 3 from J, leaving 13 bases between them. This CDR3 is 13 amino acids long. The CDR3 region has the DNA TGTGCCAGCATGCGCAGGGATGACTACGAGCAGTACTTC. It encodes CASMRRDDYEQYF.

This clonotype turned up a few times. The genes are TRBV2 and TRBJ2-6; TRBD2 is a possible D gene (5 bases). The CDR3 is 14 amino acids. Germline V gives CDR1 SNHLY, CDR2 FYNNEI. V gave up 6 bases and J gave up 5 bases, with 11 bases separating them. CDR3 nucleotide sequence: TGTGCCAGCAGCGGGGATCAATGGGCCAACGTCCTGACTTTC. This codes for CASSGDQWANVLTF.

The gene calls are TRBV5-1 and TRBJ1-1, with 9 bases fitting TRBD1. CDR1 is SGHRS, CDR2 YFSETQ, per germline. The CDR3 extends over 17 amino acids. V lost 4 bases and J lost 1; bases outside the gene matches: 11. The CDR3 sequence: CASSRWGPGQGNTEAFF. The CDR3 nucleotides are TGCGCCAGCAGCAGATGGGGGCCGGGACAGGGGAACACTGAAGCTTTCTTT.

The chain has TRBV4-3 and TRBJ2-3, with TRBD2 identical over 7 bases. V shed 1 base, J shed 10 bases, and the junction held 5 bases outside the gene matches. This CDR3 has 13 amino acids. Per the germline V gene, CDR1 is LGHNA and CDR2 is YSLEER. The CDR3 DNA follows: TGCGCCAGCAGCCAAGGCCGTCTAGCGGCGCAGTATTTT. It encodes CASSQGRLAAQYF.

This clonotype occurred a few times. The chain joins TRBV25-1 to TRBJ2-1; weak D call: TRBD2 (5 bases). The CDR3 consists of 19 residues. V was trimmed by 2 bases and J by 2 bases, leaving 22 bases between them. CDR1 is MGHDK and CDR2 is SYGVNS in the germline V gene. CDR3 in amino acids: CASSEPSEGRNLPYNEQFF. The CDR3 nucleotides read TGTGCCAGCAGTGAACCCAGTGAGGGTCGGAACCTTCCCTACAATGAGCAGTTCTTC.

The rearrangement links TRBV6-2 or TRBV6-3 to TRBJ1-5; weak D call: TRBD1 (5 bases). CDR1 is MNHEY and CDR2 is SVGEGT in the germline V gene. This CDR3 contains 13 residues. V was clipped by 6 bases and J by 6 bases, with 12 bases between them. The CDR3 region is CASSRGGSQPQHF. CDR3 bases: TGTGCCAGCAGCCGGGGGGGGAGTCAGCCCCAGCATTTT.

The V call is TRBV7-2, the J call TRBJ1-6; D call uncertain. The CDR3 loop spans 15 amino acids. V was trimmed by 5 bases and J by 14 bases, leaving 22 bases between them. Germline values: CDR1 SGHTA, CDR2 FQGNSA. The CDR3: CASSPRAGREVALHF. CDR3 nucleotides: TGTGCCAGCAGCCCTCGGGCCGGTAGGGAGGTGGCCCTCCACTTT.

The V gene is TRBV6-1, the J gene TRBJ2-4, with a possible D match to TRBD1 (6 bases). The DNA end favors TRBJ2-7, so the J call may be wrong. CDR1 and CDR2 from the germline V gene are MNHNS and SASEGT. The CDR3 extends over 14 amino acids. The CDR3: CASSEDVQGYEQYF. CDR3 bases: TGTGCCAGCAGTGAAGACGTACAGGGATACGAGCAGTACTTC.

The chain couples TRBV6-5 to TRBJ2-1; 7 nucleotides match TRBD1. The V and J ends lost 6 bases and 14 bases, in that order; junction bases with no gene match: 10. Germline V gives CDR1 MNHEY, CDR2 SVGAGI. This CDR3 has 12 residues. The CDR3 DNA reads TGTGCCAGCAGCAACAACAGGGGAGTGGAGTTCTTC. Translated, it gives CASSNNRGVEFF.

In this sample, this clonotype turned up once. At one end the junction does not follow the germline gene, possibly because of a read error. V usage is TRBV7-2 and J usage is TRBJ2-3; 14 positions match TRBD2. Germline CDR1 reads SGHTA; CDR2 reads FQGNSA. The CDR3 runs 18 residues. The CDR3 DNA is TGTGCCGGCAGCCTTATGACTAGCGGGGGGGCTAGAACAGATACGCAGTATTTT. This translates into CAGSLMTSGGARTDTQYF.

V is TRBV27 and J is TRBJ2-4; D unclear. The DNA matches TRBJ2-7 better at its end, which makes the J call doubtful. The germline gives CDR1 MNHEY, CDR2 SMNVEV (reference sequence). This CDR3 spans 15 amino acids. The CDR3 coding sequence is TGTGCCAGCAGTTCCCTCCAGGACGGAACCTACGAGCAGTACTTC. It is translated as CASSSLQDGTYEQYF.

The V gene is TRBV28, the J gene TRBJ2-4; possible D gene TRBD2, 6 bases. Trimming took 3 bases from V and 2 from J, leaving 8 bases between them. Germline CDR1 and CDR2: MDHEN and SYDVKM. CDR3 length: 14 amino acids. Here the CDR3 reads CASSFGGTKNIQYF. The CDR3 bases are TGTGCCAGCAGTTTTGGGGGGACCAAAAACATTCAGTACTTC.

The chain has TRBV13 and TRBJ2-5; 9 bases match TRBD2. The CDR3 contains 16 residues. The V and J ends lost 5 bases and 4 bases, in that order; junction bases with no gene match: 11. Per the germline V gene, CDR1 is PRHDT and CDR2 is FYEKMQ (reference sequence). The CDR3 region is CASSLGLAPGLETQYF. CDR3 DNA sequence: TGTGCCAGCAGCCTCGGACTAGCGCCGGGGTTAGAGACCCAGTACTTC.